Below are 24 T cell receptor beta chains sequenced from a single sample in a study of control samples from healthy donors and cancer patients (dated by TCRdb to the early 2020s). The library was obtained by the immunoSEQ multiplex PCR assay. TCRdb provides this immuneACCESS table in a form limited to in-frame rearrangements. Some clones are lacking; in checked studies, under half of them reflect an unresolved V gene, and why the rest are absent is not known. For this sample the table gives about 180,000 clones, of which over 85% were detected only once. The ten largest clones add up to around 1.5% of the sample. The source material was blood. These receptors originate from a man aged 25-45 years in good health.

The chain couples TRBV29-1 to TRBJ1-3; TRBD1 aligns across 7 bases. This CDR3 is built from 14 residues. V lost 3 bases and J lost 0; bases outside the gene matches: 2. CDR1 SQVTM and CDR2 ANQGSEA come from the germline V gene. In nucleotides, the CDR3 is TGCAGCGTTGAGGGGGACAGCTCTGGAAACACCATATATTTT. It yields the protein CSVEGDSSGNTIYF.

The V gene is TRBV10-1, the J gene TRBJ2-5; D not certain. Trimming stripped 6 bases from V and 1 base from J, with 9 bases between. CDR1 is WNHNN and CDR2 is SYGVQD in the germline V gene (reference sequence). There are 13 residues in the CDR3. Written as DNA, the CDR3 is TGCGCCAGCAGCGCTGGAGTCCAAGAGACCCAGTACTTC. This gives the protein CASSAGVQETQYF.

For the CDR3, the DNA is TGTGCCAGCAGCCAAGCAGGGCAGGGGACAATCAGCGAGCAGTTCTTC. It codes for CASSQAGQGTISEQFF. The rearrangement joins TRBV3-1 (or the pseudogene TRBV3-2) to TRBJ2-1, with a possible D match to TRBD1 (6 bases). Trimming shortened V by 1 base and J by 10 bases, and 20 bases separated the two germline ends. The CDR3 has 16 residues. In germline, CDR1 is LGHDT, CDR2 YNNKEL (reference sequence).

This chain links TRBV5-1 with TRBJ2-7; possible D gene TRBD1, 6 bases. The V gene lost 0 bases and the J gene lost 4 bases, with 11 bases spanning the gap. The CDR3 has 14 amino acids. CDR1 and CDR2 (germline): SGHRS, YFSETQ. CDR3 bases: TGCGCCAGCAGCTTGGAAGGGACATATTACGAGCAGTACTTC. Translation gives CASSLEGTYYEQYF. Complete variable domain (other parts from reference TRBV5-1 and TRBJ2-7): KAGVTQTPRYLIKTRGQQVTLSCSPISGHRSVSWYQQTPGQGLQFLFEYFSETQRNKGNFPGRFSGRQFSNSRSEMNVSTLELGDSALYLCASSLEGTYYEQYFGPGTRLTVT.

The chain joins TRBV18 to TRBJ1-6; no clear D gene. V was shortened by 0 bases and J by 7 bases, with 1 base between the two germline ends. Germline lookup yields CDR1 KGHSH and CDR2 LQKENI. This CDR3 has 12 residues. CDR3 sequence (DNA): TGTGCCAGCTCACCACCCAATTCACCCCTCCACTTT. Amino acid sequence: CASSPPNSPLHF.

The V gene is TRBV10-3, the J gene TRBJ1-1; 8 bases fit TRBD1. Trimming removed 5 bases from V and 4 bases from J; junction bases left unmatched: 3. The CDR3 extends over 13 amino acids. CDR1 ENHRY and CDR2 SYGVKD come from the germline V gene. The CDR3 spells CAISQGAGTEAFF. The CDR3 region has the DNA TGTGCCATCAGTCAGGGGGCGGGCACTGAAGCTTTCTTT.

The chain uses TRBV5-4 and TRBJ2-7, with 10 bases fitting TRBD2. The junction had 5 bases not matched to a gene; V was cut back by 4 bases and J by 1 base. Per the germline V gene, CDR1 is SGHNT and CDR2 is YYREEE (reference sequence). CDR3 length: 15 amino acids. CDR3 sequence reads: CASSRLAGASYEQYF. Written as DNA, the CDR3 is TGTGCCAGCAGCCGTCTAGCGGGGGCTTCCTACGAGCAGTACTTC.

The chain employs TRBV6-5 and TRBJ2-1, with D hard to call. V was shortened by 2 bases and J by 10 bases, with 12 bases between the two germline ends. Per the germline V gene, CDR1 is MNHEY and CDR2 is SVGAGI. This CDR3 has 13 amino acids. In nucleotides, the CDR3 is TGTGCCAGCAGTTACCCAGCCCTCGGGGAGCAGTTCTTC. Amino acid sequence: CASSYPALGEQFF.

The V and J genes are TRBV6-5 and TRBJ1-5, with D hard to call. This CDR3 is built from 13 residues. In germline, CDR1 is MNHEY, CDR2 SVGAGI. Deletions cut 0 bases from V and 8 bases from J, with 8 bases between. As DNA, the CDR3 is TGTGCCAGCAGTTACTCGTGGGCGGAGCCCCAGCATTTT. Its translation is CASSYSWAEPQHF.

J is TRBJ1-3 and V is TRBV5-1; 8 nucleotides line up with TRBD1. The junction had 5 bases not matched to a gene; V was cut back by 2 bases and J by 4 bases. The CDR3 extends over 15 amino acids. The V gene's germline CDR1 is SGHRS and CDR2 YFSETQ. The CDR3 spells CASSFQGAKGNTIYF. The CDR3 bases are TGCGCCAGCAGCTTCCAGGGGGCAAAGGGAAACACCATATATTTT.

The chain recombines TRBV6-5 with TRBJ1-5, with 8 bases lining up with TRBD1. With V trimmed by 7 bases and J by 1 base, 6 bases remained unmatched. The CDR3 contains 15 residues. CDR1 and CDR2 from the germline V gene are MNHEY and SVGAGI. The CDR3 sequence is CASTATGVSNQPQHF. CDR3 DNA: TGTGCCAGCACCGCGACAGGGGTAAGCAATCAGCCCCAGCATTTT.

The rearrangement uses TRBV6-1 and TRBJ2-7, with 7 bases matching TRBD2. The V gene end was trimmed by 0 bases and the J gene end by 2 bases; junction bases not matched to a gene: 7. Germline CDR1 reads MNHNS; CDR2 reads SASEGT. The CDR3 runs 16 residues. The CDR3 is CASSEASASGPYEQYF. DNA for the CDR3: TGTGCCAGCAGTGAAGCGTCGGCTAGCGGACCCTACGAGCAGTACTTC.

The CDR3 DNA sequence: TGTGCCAGCAGCTTCTTTGCTAGCGGGAGTTACTTCTCCTACGAGCAGTACTTC. Protein sequence: CASSFFASGSYFSYEQYF. The gene calls are TRBV11-2 and TRBJ2-7; TRBD2 matches 10 bases. CDR1 is SGHAT, CDR2 FQNNGV, per germline. Unmatched junction bases numbered 11, after V lost 3 bases and J lost 0 bases. The CDR3 has 18 amino acids.

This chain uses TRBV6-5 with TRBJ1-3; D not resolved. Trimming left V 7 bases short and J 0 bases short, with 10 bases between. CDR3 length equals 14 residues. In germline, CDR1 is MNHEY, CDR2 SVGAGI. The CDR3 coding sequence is TGTGCCAGCACAGAGATGCACTCTGGAAACACCATATATTTT. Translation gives CASTEMHSGNTIYF.

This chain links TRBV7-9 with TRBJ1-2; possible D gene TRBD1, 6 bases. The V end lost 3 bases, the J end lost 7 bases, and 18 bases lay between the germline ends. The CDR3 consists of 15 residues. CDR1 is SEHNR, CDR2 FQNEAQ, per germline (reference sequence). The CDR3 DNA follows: TGTGCCAGCAGCTTGTTGGGGGCTCCAGCCCGTGGCTACACCTTC. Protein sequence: CASSLLGAPARGYTF. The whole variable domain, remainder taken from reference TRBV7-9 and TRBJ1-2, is DTGVSQNPRHKITKRGQNVTFRCDPISEHNRLYWYRQTLGQGPEFLTYFQNEAQLEKSRLLSDRFSAERPKGSFSTLEIQRTEQGDSAMYLCASSLLGAPARGYTFGSGTRLTVV.

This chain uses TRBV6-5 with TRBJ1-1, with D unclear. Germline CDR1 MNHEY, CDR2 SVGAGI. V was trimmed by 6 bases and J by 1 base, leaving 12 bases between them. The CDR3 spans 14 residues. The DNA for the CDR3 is TGTGCCAGCAGCTCACTCCGCGGGAACACTGAAGCTTTCTTT. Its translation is CASSSLRGNTEAFF.

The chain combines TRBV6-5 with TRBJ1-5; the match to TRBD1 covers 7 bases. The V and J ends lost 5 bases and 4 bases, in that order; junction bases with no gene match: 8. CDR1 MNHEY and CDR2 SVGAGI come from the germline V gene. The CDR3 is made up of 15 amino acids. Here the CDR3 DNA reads TGTGCCAGCAGTAGCATCCGGGACAGTAATCAGCCCCAGCATTTT. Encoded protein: CASSSIRDSNQPQHF.

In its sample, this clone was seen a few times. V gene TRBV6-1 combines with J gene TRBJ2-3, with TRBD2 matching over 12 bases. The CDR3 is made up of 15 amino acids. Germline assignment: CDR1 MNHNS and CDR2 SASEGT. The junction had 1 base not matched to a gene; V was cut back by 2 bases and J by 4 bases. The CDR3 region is CASSELAGGPDTQYF. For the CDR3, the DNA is TGTGCCAGCAGTGAACTAGCGGGGGGGCCAGATACGCAGTATTTT.

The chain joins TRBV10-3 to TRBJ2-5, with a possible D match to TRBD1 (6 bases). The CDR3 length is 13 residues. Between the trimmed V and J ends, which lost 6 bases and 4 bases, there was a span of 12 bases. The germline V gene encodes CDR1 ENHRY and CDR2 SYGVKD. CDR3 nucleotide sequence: TGTGCCATCAGGCCAGGGGCACGAGAGACCCAGTACTTC. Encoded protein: CAIRPGARETQYF.

CDR3 amino acids: CASSTRDRGTYEQYF. The CDR3 bases are TGTGCCAGCAGTACACGGGACAGGGGTACCTACGAGCAGTACTTC. The rearrangement joins TRBV27 to TRBJ2-7; 10 bases align to TRBD1. Looked up from germline, CDR1 is MNHEY and CDR2 is SMNVEV (reference sequence). Losses at the gene ends were 5 bases for V and 2 bases for J; bases not matched to a gene: 6. This CDR3 spans 15 amino acids.

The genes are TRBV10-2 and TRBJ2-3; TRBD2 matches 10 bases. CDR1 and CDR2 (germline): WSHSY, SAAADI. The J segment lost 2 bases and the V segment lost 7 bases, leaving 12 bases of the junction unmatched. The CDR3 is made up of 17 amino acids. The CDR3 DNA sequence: TGCGCCAGCAAATCCGTTCCTAGCGGGGGCCACACAGATACGCAGTATTTT. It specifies CASKSVPSGGHTDTQYF.

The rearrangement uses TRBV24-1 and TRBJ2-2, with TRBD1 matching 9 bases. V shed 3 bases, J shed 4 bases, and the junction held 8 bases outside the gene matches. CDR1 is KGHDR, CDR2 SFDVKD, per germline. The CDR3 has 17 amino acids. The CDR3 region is CATSDQTGGAGTGELFF. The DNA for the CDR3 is TGTGCCACCAGTGATCAAACAGGGGGCGCGGGCACCGGGGAGCTGTTTTTT.

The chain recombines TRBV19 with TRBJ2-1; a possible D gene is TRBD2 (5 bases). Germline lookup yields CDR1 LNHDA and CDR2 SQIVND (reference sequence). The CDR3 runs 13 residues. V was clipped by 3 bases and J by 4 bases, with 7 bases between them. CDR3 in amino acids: CASSMPGYNEQFF. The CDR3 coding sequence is TGTGCCAGTAGTATGCCGGGATACAATGAGCAGTTCTTC.

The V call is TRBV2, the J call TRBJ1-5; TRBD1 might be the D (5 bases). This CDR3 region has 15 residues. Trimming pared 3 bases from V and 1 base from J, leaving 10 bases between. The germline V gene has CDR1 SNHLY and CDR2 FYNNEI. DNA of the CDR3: TGTGCCAGCAGTGAGTCAGGGATAAGCAATCAGCCCCAGCATTTT. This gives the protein CASSESGISNQPQHF.